A single sample gave rise to the 24 T cell receptor beta chains below, sequenced in a study of regulatory T cells in long-lasting Graves disease. Time point of the sample: newly diagnosed GD, antithyroid drugs for less than 3 months. The TCR library used RNA extracted from PBMCs. Investigators prepared the TCR beta libraries by applying iRepertoire HTBI primers and Arm-PCR of CDR3 regions. TCRdb re-called the multiplex PCR reads through MiXCR, storing one row per CDR3 protein. This table holds approximately 270,000 distinct CDR3 sequences, 15% to 20% found once. The sample also formed part of further work on T cells in Graves' hyperthyroidism and ophthalmopathy.

Material: peripheral blood mononuclear cells (PBMCs), obtained at new diagnosis, from a patient treated with antithyroid drugs. The receptors were gathered from a woman aged 30 to 39 with Graves disease.

V gene TRBV20-1 combines with J gene TRBJ1-5, with D perhaps TRBD1 (5 bases). Germline V lookup: CDR1 DFQATT, CDR2 SNEGSKA (reference sequence). This CDR3 is 13 amino acids long. V dropped 0 bases and J dropped 6 bases, with 9 bases sitting between them. CDR3 loop: CSARDLGTQPQHF. The CDR3 nucleotides are TGCAGTGCTAGAGATTTAGGGACTCAGCCCCAGCATTTT.

In its sample, this clonotype was seen many times. The chain combines TRBV2 with TRBJ2-3; 10 bases match TRBD1. There are 16 residues in the CDR3. Trimming took 6 bases from V and 6 from J; bases not matched to a gene: 12. Germline lookup yields CDR1 SNHLY and CDR2 FYNNEI. The CDR3 sequence is CASRSTGGGSADTQYF. The CDR3 nucleotides are TGTGCCAGCAGGTCGACAGGGGGCGGGTCTGCGGATACGCAGTATTTT.

The DNA for the CDR3 is TGTGCCAGCAGTACTGAAGAAAATCAGCCCCAGCATTTT. Translation: CASSTEENQPQHF. The rearrangement uses TRBV6-2 or TRBV6-3 and TRBJ1-5; D unclear. Trimming pared 5 bases from V and 4 bases from J, leaving 9 bases between. Germline CDR1 and CDR2: MNHEY and SVGEGT. The CDR3 consists of 13 residues.

This clonotype was counted ten times or more. The chain uses TRBV7-2 and TRBJ2-2, with 9 nucleotides matching TRBD1. The CDR3 covers 16 residues. J gave up 4 bases and V 1 base, and 4 bases lay outside the gene matches. CDR1 is SGHTA and CDR2 is FQGNSA in the germline V gene. CDR3 in amino acids: CASSLGTGAVTGELFF. In DNA form, the CDR3 reads TGTGCCAGCAGCTTAGGGACAGGGGCGGTCACCGGGGAGCTGTTTTTT.

This clonotype showed up just a few times. The V call is TRBV6-1, the J call TRBJ1-5, with D maybe TRBD1 (5 bases). Germline CDR1 is MNHNS and CDR2 is SASEGT. CDR3 length: 15 residues. Trimming left V 6 bases short and J 0 bases short, with 12 bases between. CDR3 DNA sequence: TGTGCCAGCAGGAAGGCGGGGGGTAGCAATCAGCCCCAGCATTTT. This codes for CASRKAGGSNQPQHF.

Concerning this clonotype itself: Germline is not matched at one junction end, which may reflect a read error. The J gene is TRBJ1-5, the V gene TRBV10-3, with D unresolved. Germline V gene data show CDR1 as ENHRY and CDR2 as SYGVKD. The CDR3 has 15 amino acids. In nucleotides, the CDR3 is TGTGCCAGCAGTTCCTATCAGGAGCCTAATCAGCCCCAGCATTTT. Encoded protein: CASSSYQEPNQPQHF.

This clonotype appeared many times. This chain joins TRBV6-1 and TRBJ1-1; D not resolved. The length of the CDR3 is 13 residues. Germline-derived CDR1 and CDR2 are MNHNS and SASEGT. V lost 6 bases, J lost 2 bases, and 10 bases lay in between. The CDR3 loop reads CASSLRSNTEAFF. In DNA form, the CDR3 reads TGTGCCAGCAGCCTCCGTTCTAACACTGAAGCTTTCTTT.

The rearrangement links TRBV3-1 to TRBJ2-7; possible D gene TRBD1, 6 bases. The germline V gene encodes CDR1 LGHDT and CDR2 YNNKEL (reference sequence). V was clipped by 4 bases and J by 2 bases, with 15 bases between them. The CDR3 is 15 residues long. CDR3 sequence reads: CASSPGTKGAYEQYF. In DNA form, the CDR3 reads TGTGCCAGCAGCCCAGGGACAAAGGGGGCCTACGAGCAGTACTTC.

The J gene is TRBJ1-2, the V gene TRBV19; a weak D match, TRBD1 (5 bases). The V gene lost 0 bases and the J gene lost 8 bases, with 10 bases spanning the gap. The length of the CDR3 is 13 residues. Per the germline V gene, CDR1 is LNHDA and CDR2 is SQIVND (reference sequence). In nucleotides, the CDR3 is TGTGCCAGTAGTATAGATCGAGGGGTCGGCTACACCTTC. Protein product: CASSIDRGVGYTF.

This clonotype was seen ten or more times. This chain joins TRBV2 and TRBJ1-5; 8 bases are shared with TRBD1. Germline V gene lookup returns CDR1 SNHLY and CDR2 FYNNEI. The J segment lost 8 bases and the V segment lost 2 bases, leaving 8 bases of the junction unmatched. The CDR3 runs 15 residues. CDR3 region: CASSEWTGSAEPQHF. The CDR3 DNA reads TGTGCCAGCAGTGAATGGACAGGGTCGGCAGAGCCCCAGCATTTT.

This clonotype was observed a few times. This sequence joins TRBV9 and TRBJ2-7, with D possibly TRBD1 on 5 matching bases. Germline CDR1 SGDLS, CDR2 YYNGEE. CDR3 length: 12 residues. Trimming cost V 2 bases and J 6 bases, with 9 bases left between them. The DNA of the CDR3 is TGTGCCAGCAGCGTCACAGGTGGCGAGCAGTACTTC. Its translation is CASSVTGGEQYF.

This clonotype was counted at least ten times. The chain combines TRBV5-1 with TRBJ2-5, with 10 positions matching TRBD1. CDR3 length: 15 amino acids. Looked up from germline, CDR1 is SGHRS and CDR2 is YFSETQ. Trimming took 4 bases from V and 4 from J; bases not matched to a gene: 7. Written as DNA, the CDR3 is TGCGCCAGCAGCGCGGGACAGGGGACCGGAGAGACCCAGTACTTC. The encoded protein is CASSAGQGTGETQYF.

This clonotype was seen at least ten times. The V gene is TRBV18, the J gene TRBJ1-2; TRBD1 might be the D (6 bases). This CDR3 has 15 residues. V was clipped by 3 bases and J by 3 bases, with 14 bases between them. CDR1 is KGHSH, CDR2 LQKENI, per germline. CDR3 in DNA: TGTGCCAGCTCACCGACCGGGGGCGTAGACTATGGCTACACCTTC. This encodes CASSPTGGVDYGYTF.

This clonotype was recorded many times. This chain connects TRBV2 to TRBJ1-5; TRBD1 matches at 8 bases. Trimming at V came to 3 bases and at J to 0 bases, leaving 13 bases not matched to a gene. Per the germline V gene, CDR1 is SNHLY and CDR2 is FYNNEI. The length of the CDR3 is 19 residues. The DNA for the CDR3 is TGTGCCAGCAGTGAGGGGGACAGGACAATTTTAAATAGCAATCAGCCCCAGCATTTT. This gives the protein CASSEGDRTILNSNQPQHF.

The chain couples TRBV5-4 to TRBJ2-7, with D hard to call. V was clipped by 4 bases and J by 0 bases, with 14 bases between them. The germline gives CDR1 SGHNT, CDR2 YYREEE (reference sequence). The CDR3 spans 15 residues. Here the CDR3 reads CASSIDGLYSYEQYF. The CDR3 DNA reads as TGTGCCAGCAGCATAGACGGATTATACTCCTACGAGCAGTACTTC.

This clonotype showed up many times. V is TRBV6-1 and J is TRBJ2-5; D remains unclear. Trimming took 8 bases from V and 2 from J, leaving 15 bases between them. The germline CDR1 and CDR2 sequences are MNHNS and SASEGT. The CDR3 consists of 14 residues. The CDR3 DNA sequence: TGTGCCAGCTGGACCCTGGGTTCTCAAGAGACCCAGTACTTC. Protein: CASWTLGSQETQYF.

Regarding this clonotype: A much larger clone is a single base away; this may be a read error. V is TRBV4-1 and J is TRBJ1-2; possible D gene TRBD1, 5 bases. V shed 5 bases and J shed 4 bases, with 20 bases lying between them. The V gene's germline CDR1 is MGHRA and CDR2 YSYEKL. The CDR3 sequence is 16 residues long. CDR3 region: CASSAGAGTNLYGYTF. CDR3 sequence (DNA): TGCGCCAGCAGCGCGGGAGCCGGGACTAACCTCTATGGCTACACCTTC.

The rearrangement uses TRBV25-1 and TRBJ1-1, with D possibly matching TRBD1 (5 bases). The germline gives CDR1 MGHDK, CDR2 SYGVNS. Trimming took off 4 bases at V and 4 bases at J, with 13 bases between the two ends. CDR3 length: 14 residues. The CDR3 loop is CASSGWGGGTEAFF. DNA of the CDR3: TGTGCCAGCAGTGGATGGGGCGGGGGCACTGAAGCTTTCTTT.

This clonotype was counted many times. The chain carries TRBV7-8 and TRBJ2-5; 8 bases align to TRBD1. V gave up 6 bases and J gave up 2 bases; unmatched junction bases: 14. Germline values: CDR1 SGHVS, CDR2 FQNEAQ. This CDR3 contains 17 residues. Written as DNA, the CDR3 is TGTGCCAGCAGAGCAGGGGGCGCCCCAGTAGTACAAGAGACCCAGTACTTC. Translating gives CASRAGGAPVVQETQYF.

This clonotype came up many times. The chain carries TRBV12-3 or TRBV12-4 and TRBJ1-5; 7 nucleotides align to TRBD1. This CDR3 is built from 13 residues. With V trimmed by 4 bases and J by 5 bases, 2 bases remained unmatched. The CDR3 protein is CASSWDRYQPQHF. The CDR3 DNA sequence: TGTGCCAGCAGTTGGGACAGATATCAGCCCCAGCATTTT.

This clonotype was seen at least ten times. CDR3 sequence: CASTRGGRTDTQYF. DNA for the CDR3: TGTGCCAGCACTCGGGGGGGACGCACAGATACGCAGTATTTT. The chain couples TRBV2 to TRBJ2-3; 8 positions agree with TRBD2. Germline values: CDR1 SNHLY, CDR2 FYNNEI. V was pared by 7 bases and J by 1 base, with 4 bases of the junction left unmatched. The CDR3 runs 14 residues.

V gene TRBV9 combines with J gene TRBJ2-7, with a possible D match to TRBD2 (5 bases). The V gene lost 0 bases and the J gene lost 5 bases, with 9 bases spanning the gap. Germline V CDR1 and CDR2: SGDLS, YYNGEE. This CDR3 contains 13 residues. The CDR3 spells CASSVATRDEQYF. DNA for the CDR3: TGTGCCAGCAGCGTAGCTACGCGGGACGAGCAGTACTTC.

This clonotype was detected ten times or more. The chain employs TRBV10-3 and TRBJ2-7; TRBD2 is a possible D gene (5 bases). The germline gives CDR1 ENHRY, CDR2 SYGVKD. V lost 0 bases and J lost 5, with 11 bases in between. The CDR3 is made up of 14 amino acids. DNA of the CDR3: TGTGCCATCAGTGAGTCCGGGGTATCGCACGAGCAGTACTTC. It encodes CAISESGVSHEQYF.

This clonotype was picked up many times. The CDR3 DNA follows: TGCAGTGCTAGAGATCGCGCAGGTAGTGGCTACGAGCAGTACTTC. The encoded protein is CSARDRAGSGYEQYF. The chain joins TRBV20-1 to TRBJ2-7; no clear D. The ends were cut back, 0 bases at V and 3 bases at J, with 15 bases in the middle. Per germline, CDR1 DFQATT and CDR2 SNEGSKA (reference sequence). The CDR3 runs to 15 residues.